This T cell receptor beta chain was identified during a study of T cells in Graves' hyperthyroidism and ophthalmopathy. What was amplified from RNA transcripts were TCR beta CDR3 regions. Carried out on the TCR CDR3, a first-round RT-PCR used the HTBI primer set. TCRdb redid the calling of the multiplex PCR reads with MiXCR, one entry per CDR3 protein. Among about 560,000 distinct CDR3 sequences listed, 16% were seen once. The CDR3 is made up of 11 amino acids. V was pared by 6 bases and J by 5 bases, with 7 bases between. The V and J genes are TRBV12-3 or TRBV12-4 and TRBJ1-2, with D hard to call. The receptor's source is a young woman with Graves' hyperthyroidism. Sequencing was carried out using blood. The CDR3 protein is CASRTNYGYTF. CDR3 DNA sequence: TGTGCCAGCAGGACAAATTATGGCTACACCTTC.